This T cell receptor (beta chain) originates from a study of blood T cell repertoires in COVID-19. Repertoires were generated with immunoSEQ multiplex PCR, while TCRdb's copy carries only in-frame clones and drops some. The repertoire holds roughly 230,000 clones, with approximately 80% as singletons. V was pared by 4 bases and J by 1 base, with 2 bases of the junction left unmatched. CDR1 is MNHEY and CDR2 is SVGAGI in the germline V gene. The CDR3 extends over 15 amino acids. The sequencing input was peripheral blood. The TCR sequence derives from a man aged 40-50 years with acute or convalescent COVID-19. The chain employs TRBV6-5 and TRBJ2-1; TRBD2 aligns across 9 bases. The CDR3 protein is CASSFSGGSYNEQFF. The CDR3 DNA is TGTGCCAGCAGTTTTAGCGGGGGATCCTACAATGAGCAGTTCTTC.